The rows below give T cell receptor beta chains drawn from one sample of a study of shared clonotypes between healthy human individuals. Produced via immunoSEQ multiplex PCR; TCRdb's table is partial and in-frame only. The sample consists of roughly 2.5 million clones, around nine tenths of them appearing once. The material sequenced was naive CD4+ T cells sorted from blood. The receptors were gathered from a young man in good health. CDR3s include the opening cysteine and the closing phenylalanine or tryptophan. D genes are given only for firm matches. Only part of the rows carry a size: once, few, many, or a class if the clone is expanded.

>-|TRBJ2-7|-|TRBV11-2
CASTTEFGSSYEQYF
TGTGCCAGCACCACCGAGTTTGGGAGCTCCTACGAGCAGTACTTC
>TRBD1|TRBJ1-1|-|TRBV18
CASSPEGQPNTEAFF
TGTGCCAGCTCACCTGAGGGACAGCCGAACACTGAAGCTTTCTTT
>-|TRBJ2-1|once|TRBV19
CASSRRGSGEREQFF
TGTGCCAGTAGCAGACGAGGCAGTGGAGAGAGGGAGCAGTTCTTC
>-|TRBJ2-3|once|TRBV5-1
CASSAGTTDTQYF
TGCGCCAGCAGTGCTGGAACCACAGATACGCAGTATTTT
>TRBD1|TRBJ1-1|-|TRBV19
CASSNPLGQVLPAFF
TGTGCCAGTAGTAACCCCCTGGGACAGGTACTCCCAGCTTTCTTT
>TRBD1|TRBJ2-2|-|TRBV5-4
CASSSRTQGDTGELFF
TGTGCCAGCAGCTCCAGGACCCAGGGGGACACCGGGGAGCTGTTTTTT
>-|TRBJ1-1|-|TRBV11-2
CASSSIGWKDGNTEAFF
TGTGCCAGCAGCTCAATCGGGTGGAAGGACGGGAACACTGAAGCTTTCTTT
>-|TRBJ1-1|-|TRBV7-2
CASSFQGVGTEAFF
TGTGCCAGCAGCTTTCAGGGAGTGGGCACTGAAGCTTTCTTT
>-|TRBJ2-1|-|TRBV9
CASSVTSTSVNEQFF
TGTGCCAGCAGCGTCACTAGTACCTCAGTCAATGAGCAGTTCTTC
>-|TRBJ1-2|once|TRBV19
CASSIPGAHGYTF
TGTGCCAGTAGTATCCCTGGGGCCCATGGCTACACCTTC
>-|TRBJ2-5|-|TRBV5-1
CASSFDREGTQYF
TGCGCCAGCAGCTTTGACAGAGAGGGGACCCAGTACTTC
>-|TRBJ2-2|-|TRBV4-3
CASSQVTGAYTGELFF
TGCGCCAGCAGCCAAGTGACGGGGGCGTACACCGGGGAGCTGTTTTTT
>-|TRBJ1-3|-|TRBV11-3
CASSADGNTIYF
TGTGCCAGCAGCGCGGACGGAAACACCATATATTTT
>-|TRBJ2-7|-|TRBV6-1
CASNLRTSPDGQYF
TGTGCCAGCAATCTCAGGACTTCTCCGGACGGGCAGTACTTC
>-|TRBJ2-7|-|TRBV6-5
CASSTGYEQYF
TGTGCCAGCAGCACAGGCTACGAGCAGTACTTC
>TRBD1|TRBJ2-5|-|TRBV5-1
CASSLVGPGQGFSRETQYF
TGCGCCAGCAGCTTGGTGGGCCCGGGACAGGGATTTTCGCGGGAGACCCAGTACTTC
>-|TRBJ2-2|once|TRBV7-9
CASSFRLGVNTGELFF
TGTGCCAGCAGCTTCCGATTAGGGGTGAACACCGGGGAGCTGTTTTTT